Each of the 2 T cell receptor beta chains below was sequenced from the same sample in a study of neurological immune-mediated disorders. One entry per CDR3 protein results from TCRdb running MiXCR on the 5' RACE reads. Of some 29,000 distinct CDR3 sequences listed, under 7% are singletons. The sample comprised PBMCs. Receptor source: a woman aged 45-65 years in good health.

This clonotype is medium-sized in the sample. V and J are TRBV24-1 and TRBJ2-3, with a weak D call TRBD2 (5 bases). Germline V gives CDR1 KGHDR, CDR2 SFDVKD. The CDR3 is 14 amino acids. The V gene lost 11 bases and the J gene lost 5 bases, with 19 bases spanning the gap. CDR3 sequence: CAIQEAAPQDTQYF. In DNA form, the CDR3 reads TGTGCCATTCAAGAAGCGGCCCCGCAAGATACGCAGTATTTT.

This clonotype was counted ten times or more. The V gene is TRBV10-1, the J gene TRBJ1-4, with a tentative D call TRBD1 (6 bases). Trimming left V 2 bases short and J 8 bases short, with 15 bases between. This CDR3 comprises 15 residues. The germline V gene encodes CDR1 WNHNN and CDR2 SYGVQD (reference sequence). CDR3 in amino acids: CASSEDSQGREKLFF. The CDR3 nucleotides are TGCGCCAGCAGTGAGGATTCCCAGGGGAGAGAAAAACTGTTTTTT.